The present TCR beta chain was sequenced within a study of T cell responses to AZD1222 COVID-19 vaccine. Study context: Second doses that came at about 4 or about 12 weeks were put together.

Data came from immunoSEQ multiplex PCR; TCRdb stores just in-frame clones and leaves some out. The sample consists of roughly 100,000 clones, about 92% of them appearing once. The CDR3 contains 14 residues. Germline CDR1 MDHEN, CDR2 SYDVKM. V gave up 6 bases and J gave up 4 bases; unmatched junction bases: 3. On this clone itself: The antigen remains undetermined.

Study findings and constraints: Seropositive AZD1222 recipients at baseline numbered only 6 or 7. A mostly white British donor set with more females was recruited, and clonal diversity was possibly underestimated. Spike-specific TCR depth and breadth grew after two AZD1222 doses.

The chain has TRBV28 and TRBJ2-1; 10 bases agree with TRBD2. Sequencing used peripheral blood, obtained on day 0 of AZD1222 vaccination. The clonotype comes from an adult in good health. CDR3 in amino acids: CASRIAGGYNEQFF. The CDR3 DNA reads as TGTGCCAGCAGGATAGCGGGAGGTTACAATGAGCAGTTCTTC.